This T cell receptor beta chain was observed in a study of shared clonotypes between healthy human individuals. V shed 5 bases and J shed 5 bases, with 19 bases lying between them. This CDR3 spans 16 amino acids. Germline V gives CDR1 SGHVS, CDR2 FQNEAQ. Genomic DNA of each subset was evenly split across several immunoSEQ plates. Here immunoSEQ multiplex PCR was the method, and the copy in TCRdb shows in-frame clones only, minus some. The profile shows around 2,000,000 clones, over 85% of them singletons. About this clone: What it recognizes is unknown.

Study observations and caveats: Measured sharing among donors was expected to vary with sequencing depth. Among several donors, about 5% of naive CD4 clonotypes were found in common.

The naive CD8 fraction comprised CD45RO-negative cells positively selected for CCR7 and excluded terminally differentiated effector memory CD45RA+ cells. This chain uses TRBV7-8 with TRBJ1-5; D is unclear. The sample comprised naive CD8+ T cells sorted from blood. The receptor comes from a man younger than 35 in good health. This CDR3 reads CASSKWVEGIDQPQHF. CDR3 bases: TGTGCCAGCAGCAAATGGGTGGAGGGCATTGATCAGCCCCAGCATTTT.